A selection of T cell receptor beta chains follows, all from one sample in a study of identical twins. TCRdb recomputed calls from the 5' RACE reads with MiXCR, one row per CDR3 protein. Of roughly 190,000 distinct CDR3 sequences listed, roughly 15% are singletons. The sample was also reused in another study, on T cells expressing NK-cell markers.

The sample taken for sequencing was CD8+ T cells sorted from blood. These receptors originate from a woman aged 18-35 years in good health. Both conserved end residues are part of each CDR3. The order of the fields is J gene, CDR3 length, clone size, D gene, V gene, CDR3 DNA, CDR3 protein. D genes are given only for firm matches. Size is omitted from some rows. Given values are once, few, many or a class for expanded clones.

>TRBJ2-3|15|many|TRBD1|TRBV7-8
TGTGCCAGCAGCTTAGGCACAGGGGGCGCAGATACGCAGTATTTT
CASSLGTGGADTQYF
>TRBJ2-1|13|many|-|TRBV7-9
TGTGCCAGCAGCTCGGGTCCGGGGGATGAGCAGTTCTTC
CASSSGPGDEQFF
>TRBJ2-2|13|many|-|TRBV12-3/TRBV12-4
TGTGCCAGCAGTTTAAAAGTCCCCGGGGAGCTGTTTTTT
CASSLKVPGELFF
>TRBJ2-7|19|-|TRBD1|TRBV3-1
TGTGCCAGCAGCCAAGTCAAGGTTTTGGGGACAGGGATTGGCGGGGAGCAGTACTTC
CASSQVKVLGTGIGGEQYF
>TRBJ1-2|11|-|-|TRBV5-6
TGTGCCAGCAACTTTGGGAGCGGCTACACCTTC
CASNFGSGYTF
>TRBJ1-4|15|few|-|TRBV5-1
TGCGCCAGCAGCTTGGGAGGTGGAATAAATGAAAAACTGTTTTTT
CASSLGGGINEKLFF
>TRBJ2-1|16|few|TRBD1|TRBV7-9
TGTGCCAGCAGCACGAGACAGGGGTCCCGCTACAATGAGCAGTTCTTC
CASSTRQGSRYNEQFF
>TRBJ2-1|16|-|-|TRBV7-8
TGTGCCAGCAGCTTAGAAGTACGGTGGGGTTTAAATGAGCAGTTCTTC
CASSLEVRWGLNEQFF
>TRBJ2-5|15|-|TRBD1|TRBV13
TGTGCCAGCAGCTCCGGACAGGCAGGACAAGAGACCCAGTACTTC
CASSSGQAGQETQYF
>TRBJ1-2|13|few|-|TRBV5-1
TGCGCCAGCAGCTCCGGATCATTCTATGGCTACACCTTC
CASSSGSFYGYTF
>TRBJ2-5|13|-|TRBD1|TRBV7-6
TGTGCCAGCAGCCCACAGGGGAGTGGGACCCAGTACTTC
CASSPQGSGTQYF
>TRBJ2-7|14|-|-|TRBV7-9
TGTGCCAGCAGCTCGGACACGATCTCCTACGAGCAGTACTTC
CASSSDTISYEQYF
>TRBJ1-1|14|-|-|TRBV5-1
TGCGCCAGCAGCTTGGCCGGGGGGGCCACTGAAGCTTTCTTT
CASSLAGGATEAFF
>TRBJ2-2|14|few|TRBD1|TRBV9
TGTGCCAGCAGCGTAGGGACAGGGGCCGGGGAGCTGTTTTTT
CASSVGTGAGELFF
>TRBJ1-1|14|-|-|TRBV2
TGTGCCAGCAGTAAGGCCAGGGGAGGGACTGAAGCTTTCTTT
CASSKARGGTEAFF
>TRBJ2-6|16|-|-|TRBV10-3
TGTGCCATCACGTCCCAGGGGGGGACTGGGGCCAACGTCCTGACTTTC
CAITSQGGTGANVLTF
>TRBJ2-7|14|few|-|TRBV5-1
TGCGCCAGCAGCGTGGGGGAGGCTTCCTACGAGCAGTACTTC
CASSVGEASYEQYF
>TRBJ2-1|14|few|-|TRBV7-8
TGTGCCAGCAGCTTAGACGGAAGCGGCGGTGAGCAGTTCTTC
CASSLDGSGGEQFF
>TRBJ2-1|17|-|TRBD2|TRBV4-3
TGCGCCAGCAGCCCCCAAACTAGCGGGGGAACTTACAATGAGCAGTTCTTC
CASSPQTSGGTYNEQFF
>TRBJ1-1|14|-|-|TRBV4-1
TGCGCCAGCAGCCAAGAAGACATGAACACTGAAGCTTTCTTT
CASSQEDMNTEAFF
>TRBJ2-1|15|-|-|TRBV7-7
TGTGCTAGCAGCTTCGCCAGGGTTAGCTACAATGAGCAGTTCTTC
CASSFARVSYNEQFF
>TRBJ2-1|15|-|-|TRBV4-3
TGCGCCAGCAGCCAAGATAGCGCGTCGTACAATGAGCAGTTCTTC
CASSQDSASYNEQFF
>TRBJ2-1|16|many|-|TRBV4-3
TGCGCCAGCAGCCAAACACAGGTTTCACCGTACAATGAGCAGTTCTTC
CASSQTQVSPYNEQFF
>TRBJ2-1|14|-|-|TRBV5-6
TGTGCCAGTCGACCCCTAGGATCCTACAATGAGCAGTTCTTC
CASRPLGSYNEQFF
>TRBJ2-2|12|-|-|TRBV29-1
TGCAGCGTAGGCGCGAACACCGGGGAGCTGTTTTTT
CSVGANTGELFF
>TRBJ2-3|18|-|TRBD2|TRBV7-3
TGTGCCAGCAGCTCCGGACTAGCGGGGGGGAGAAGCACAGATACGCAGTATTTT
CASSSGLAGGRSTDTQYF
>TRBJ1-1|14|few|-|TRBV7-2
TGTGCCAGCAGCTCGATAGACAGGAACACTGAAGCTTTCTTT
CASSSIDRNTEAFF
>TRBJ1-2|12|few|-|TRBV7-9
TGTGCCAGCAGGGGACTGTACTATGGCTACACCTTC
CASRGLYYGYTF
>TRBJ1-5|14|many|-|TRBV12-3/TRBV12-4
TGTGCCAGCAGTTTTTCGGGTCACGGGGAGCCCCAGCATTTT
CASSFSGHGEPQHF
>TRBJ1-5|14|few|-|TRBV9
TGTGCCAGCAGCGGCAGGGGATCGCGTCAGCCCCAGCATTTT
CASSGRGSRQPQHF
>TRBJ1-1|12|-|-|TRBV7-9
TGTGCCAGCAGCCCGCCCAGGACTGAAGCTTTCTTT
CASSPPRTEAFF
>TRBJ2-3|12|-|-|TRBV6-5
TGTGCCAGCAGGTCGGGCACAGATACGCAGTATTTT
CASRSGTDTQYF
>TRBJ2-1|11|few|TRBD2|TRBV27
TGTGCCAGCACAGGGAGGGATGAGCAGTTCTTC
CASTGRDEQFF
>TRBJ2-1|16|-|TRBD1|TRBV9
TGTGCCAGCAGCGTAACTCCGGGACAGGGGGCTTGGGAGCAGTTCTTC
CASSVTPGQGAWEQFF
>TRBJ1-1|14|few|-|TRBV10-3
TGTGCCATCAGTGATCCCGCAGTTGGCACTGAAGCTTTCTTT
CAISDPAVGTEAFF
>TRBJ2-3|13|few|-|TRBV12-3/TRBV12-4
TGTGCCAGCAGCAGACTAGTTTCAGATACGCAGTATTTT
CASSRLVSDTQYF
>TRBJ1-2|16|few|TRBD1|TRBV20-1
TGCAGTGCTAGAGACCCACGGGACAGGGGGGGCTATGGCTACACCTTC
CSARDPRDRGGYGYTF
>TRBJ2-1|15|few|-|TRBV10-1
TGCGCCAGCAGTGATACAGGGTATGAACCCAATGAGCAGTTCTTC
CASSDTGYEPNEQFF
>TRBJ2-6|14|-|-|TRBV7-8
TGTGCCAGCAGCTTATATGGGGGGGCCAACGTCCTGACTTTC
CASSLYGGANVLTF
>TRBJ2-1|17|few|TRBD2|TRBV6-1
TGTGCCAGCAGTGAATGGGGTAGCGGGAGGGCATACAATGAGCAGTTCTTC
CASSEWGSGRAYNEQFF
>TRBJ2-1|14|-|-|TRBV5-6
TGTGCCAGCAGCTTGGAGGCCACGGGGAATGAGCAGTTCTTC
CASSLEATGNEQFF
>TRBJ1-2|15|few|-|TRBV27
TGTGCCAGCAGTGACGGGGGGGCGTCGGGCTATGGCTACACCTTC
CASSDGGASGYGYTF
>TRBJ2-7|14|-|TRBD2|TRBV4-3
TGCGCCAGCAGCCCGGGACTAGCGGATTACGAGCAGTACTTC
CASSPGLADYEQYF
>TRBJ2-1|15|-|TRBD2|TRBV20-1
TGCAGTGCCAGAAAGACTAGCGGGGGAAATGAGTGGCAGTTCTTC
CSARKTSGGNEWQFF
>TRBJ2-7|11|many|-|TRBV12-3/TRBV12-4
TGTGCCAGCAGTTTAGGGCACGAGCAGTACTTC
CASSLGHEQYF
>TRBJ1-5|12|-|TRBD1|TRBV11-3
TGTGCCAGCAGCTCGGGGGGACAGGCCCAGCATTTT
CASSSGGQAQHF
>TRBJ2-7|17|few|-|TRBV7-2
TGTGCCAGCAGCTTAAGGTGGTCGGGCGGCACCTTATACGAGCAGTACTTC
CASSLRWSGGTLYEQYF
>TRBJ2-3|15|-|-|TRBV11-2
TGTGCCACCCGAAGGACTAACGGGCCCCCAGATACGCAGTATTTT
CATRRTNGPPDTQYF
>TRBJ1-1|11|few|-|TRBV29-1
TGCAGCGTTAACTCGAACACTGAAGCTTTCTTT
CSVNSNTEAFF
>TRBJ2-7|16|-|-|TRBV9
TGTGCCAGCAGCTTCCACCGGGACACCGTAACCTACGAGCAGTACTTC
CASSFHRDTVTYEQYF
>TRBJ2-7|13|-|-|TRBV27
TGTGCCAGCAGTTATCGAGGCTCCTACGAGCAGTACTTC
CASSYRGSYEQYF
>TRBJ2-7|12|-|-|TRBV7-9
TGTGCCAGCAGCTTTTCGTCAGGCGAGCAGTACTTC
CASSFSSGEQYF
>TRBJ2-1|12|few|-|TRBV7-9
TGTGCCAGCAGCTCTGCCTACAATGAGCAGTTCTTC
CASSSAYNEQFF
>TRBJ2-3|14|few|-|TRBV4-3
TGCGCCAGCAGCCAGGCCCATGCCCGAGATACGCAGTATTTT
CASSQAHARDTQYF
>TRBJ2-3|13|few|-|TRBV2
TGTGCCAGCATGCGGTCTCACACAGATACGCAGTATTTT
CASMRSHTDTQYF
>TRBJ2-4|14|few|TRBD1|TRBV5-6
TGTGCCAGCAGCTCCGGGACAGGGGTAAACATTCAGTACTTC
CASSSGTGVNIQYF
>TRBJ2-7|13|-|-|TRBV29-1
TGCAGCGTATCCCGACCCGCCACCTACGAGCAGTACTTC
CSVSRPATYEQYF
>TRBJ2-1|15|-|TRBD2|TRBV7-8
TGTGCCAGCAGCCCAGGACTAGCGGCGGGTAATGAGCAGTTCTTC
CASSPGLAAGNEQFF